This paragraph reports one T cell receptor beta chain. This CDR3 is built from 12 residues. Trimming removed 3 bases at V and 9 bases at J, with 9 bases between. Germline V gene data show CDR1 as SGHDN and CDR2 as FVKESK. The data are from a study of shared clonotypes between healthy human individuals. Profiled with immunoSEQ multiplex PCR; TCRdb holds only in-frame clones, not every one. Of a few million clones listed, about 94% are singletons. What was sequenced was naive CD4+ T cells sorted from blood. Sample subset: CD45RA+ positively selected. The sequence derives from a man aged 18-30 years in good health. The gene calls are TRBV14 and TRBJ2-1, with D unclear. The CDR3 loop reads CASSHVAAEQFF. The CDR3 DNA sequence: TGTGCCAGCAGCCACGTTGCGGCTGAGCAGTTCTTC.